Listed below are T cell receptor beta chains from one sample, sequenced in a study of a mutant IDH1 vaccine in newly diagnosed glioma. No cognate antigen is known for these TCRs. The assay was immunoSEQ multiplex PCR, and TCRdb's table has in-frame clones only and misses some. The sample holds 50,000 to 55,000 clones, almost 65% seen once. The sequencing used peripheral blood mononuclear cells (PBMCs), collected from a glioma patient whose treatment included an IDH1 peptide vaccine. All receptors come from a man between 40 and 49 years old with glioma. Some clones in this sample may be carry-over from other donors' samples. Each CDR3 is given with its conserved first and last residue. Each record gives: clone size, D gene, V gene, J gene, CDR3 protein, CDR3 DNA. The D gene is left open where the match is weak. Part of the rows lack a size; the others show once, few, many or a class for expanded clones.

abundance: NA
d_gene: TRBD1
v_gene: TRBV7-9
j_gene: TRBJ1-5
CDR3aa: CASSLGQGGQPQHF
CDR3nt: TGTGCCAGCAGCTTGGGACAGGGCGGACAGCCCCAGCATTTT

abundance: NA
d_gene: NA
v_gene: TRBV7-9
j_gene: TRBJ1-2
CDR3aa: CASSPPVGINYGYTF
CDR3nt: TGTGCCAGCAGCCCCCCCGTGGGGATTAACTATGGCTACACCTTC

abundance: once
d_gene: NA
v_gene: TRBV4-1
j_gene: TRBJ2-7
CDR3aa: CASSQGSVHQYEQYF
CDR3nt: TGCGCCAGCAGCCAAGGTTCTGTACACCAATACGAGCAGTACTTC

abundance: few
d_gene: NA
v_gene: TRBV6-5
j_gene: TRBJ2-7
CDR3aa: CASSLSPGAYEQYF
CDR3nt: TGTGCCAGCAGTCTTAGCCCCGGGGCCTACGAGCAGTACTTC

abundance: NA
d_gene: NA
v_gene: TRBV30
j_gene: TRBJ1-1
CDR3aa: CAWSVPGPRGTEAFF
CDR3nt: TGTGCCTGGAGTGTACCCGGACCGAGGGGCACTGAAGCTTTCTTT

abundance: NA
d_gene: TRBD1
v_gene: TRBV2
j_gene: TRBJ1-2
CDR3aa: CASSELYRGSYGYTF
CDR3nt: TGTGCCAGCAGTGAGCTCTACAGGGGGTCCTATGGCTACACCTTC

abundance: NA
d_gene: NA
v_gene: TRBV18
j_gene: TRBJ1-1
CDR3aa: CASSLDVNTEAFF
CDR3nt: TGTGCCAGCTCACTCGATGTGAACACTGAAGCTTTCTTT

abundance: NA
d_gene: NA
v_gene: TRBV13
j_gene: TRBJ2-4
CDR3aa: CASSFDPGVAKNIQYF
CDR3nt: TGTGCCAGCAGCTTTGATCCGGGGGTGGCCAAAAACATTCAGTACTTC

abundance: NA
d_gene: NA
v_gene: TRBV5-6
j_gene: TRBJ2-5
CDR3aa: CASRLSLMAETQYF
CDR3nt: TGTGCCAGTAGACTTTCACTTATGGCGGAGACCCAGTACTTC

abundance: NA
d_gene: NA
v_gene: TRBV4-1
j_gene: TRBJ2-1
CDR3aa: CASSQEGKGWNNNEQFF
CDR3nt: TGCGCCAGCAGCCAAGAGGGGAAGGGATGGAACAACAATGAGCAGTTCTTC

abundance: NA
d_gene: TRBD2
v_gene: TRBV27
j_gene: TRBJ2-7
CDR3aa: CASSHRGGGGTYEQYF
CDR3nt: TGTGCCAGCAGCCACCGGGGCGGGGGGGGAACCTACGAGCAGTACTTC

abundance: NA
d_gene: TRBD2
v_gene: TRBV18
j_gene: TRBJ2-1
CDR3aa: CASSLKTSVSSYNEQFF
CDR3nt: TGTGCCAGCTCACTAAAGACTAGCGTTAGCTCCTACAATGAGCAGTTCTTC

abundance: NA
d_gene: NA
v_gene: TRBV30
j_gene: TRBJ1-5
CDR3aa: CAWSHKDRRFNQPQHF
CDR3nt: TGTGCCTGGAGTCATAAGGACCGAAGGTTCAATCAGCCCCAGCATTTT

abundance: NA
d_gene: NA
v_gene: TRBV6-5
j_gene: TRBJ2-7
CDR3aa: CASSYSGPEFSEQYF
CDR3nt: TGTGCCAGCAGTTACTCTGGGCCCGAGTTCAGTGAGCAGTACTTC

abundance: NA
d_gene: NA
v_gene: TRBV14
j_gene: TRBJ2-7
CDR3aa: CASSQGRGAYYEQYF
CDR3nt: TGTGCCAGCAGCCAAGGGCGCGGGGCTTATTACGAGCAGTACTTC

abundance: NA
d_gene: TRBD1
v_gene: TRBV30
j_gene: TRBJ1-6
CDR3aa: CAWRGTANNSPLHF
CDR3nt: TGTGCCTGGAGGGGGACAGCAAATAATTCACCCCTCCACTTT

abundance: NA
d_gene: NA
v_gene: TRBV13
j_gene: TRBJ2-3
CDR3aa: CASSLRLAGPADTQYF
CDR3nt: TGTGCCAGCAGCTTAAGGCTGGCGGGCCCCGCAGATACGCAGTATTTT

abundance: NA
d_gene: NA
v_gene: TRBV2
j_gene: TRBJ1-2
CDR3aa: CASRPKVGYTF
CDR3nt: TGTGCCAGCAGGCCAAAAGTTGGCTACACCTTC

abundance: NA
d_gene: TRBD2
v_gene: TRBV4-1
j_gene: TRBJ2-1
CDR3aa: CASSQEGGLLEQFF
CDR3nt: TGCGCCAGCAGCCAAGAGGGAGGGCTTCTTGAGCAGTTCTTC

abundance: few
d_gene: NA
v_gene: TRBV5-1
j_gene: TRBJ2-1
CDR3aa: CASSWGGTRENEQFF
CDR3nt: TGCGCCAGCAGCTGGGGGGGGACAAGGGAGAATGAGCAGTTCTTC

abundance: NA
d_gene: NA
v_gene: TRBV30
j_gene: TRBJ2-5
CDR3aa: CAASGGLQETQYF
CDR3nt: TGTGCCGCCTCAGGGGGACTCCAAGAGACCCAGTACTTC

abundance: NA
d_gene: TRBD2
v_gene: TRBV14
j_gene: TRBJ2-2
CDR3aa: CASSQDRGLAGTGELFF
CDR3nt: TGTGCCAGCAGCCAAGACAGGGGACTAGCGGGTACCGGGGAGCTGTTTTTT

abundance: NA
d_gene: NA
v_gene: TRBV12-1
j_gene: TRBJ1-5
CDR3aa: CASSLGQEPQHF
CDR3nt: TGTGCCAGCAGCTTGGGACAAGAGCCCCAGCATTTT

abundance: NA
d_gene: NA
v_gene: TRBV6-5
j_gene: TRBJ2-7
CDR3aa: CASSYTADSYEQYF
CDR3nt: TGTGCCAGCAGTTATACCGCCGATTCTTACGAGCAGTACTTC